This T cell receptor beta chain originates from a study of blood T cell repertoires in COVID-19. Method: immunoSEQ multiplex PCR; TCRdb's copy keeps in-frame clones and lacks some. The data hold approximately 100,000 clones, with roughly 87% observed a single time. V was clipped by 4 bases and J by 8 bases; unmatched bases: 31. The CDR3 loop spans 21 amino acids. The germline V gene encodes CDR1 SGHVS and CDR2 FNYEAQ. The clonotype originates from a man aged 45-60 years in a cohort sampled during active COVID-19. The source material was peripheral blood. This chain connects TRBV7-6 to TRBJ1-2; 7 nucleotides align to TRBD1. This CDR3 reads CASSSLTSSQGGSPDQDGYTF. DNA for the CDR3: TGTGCCAGCAGCTCCCTTACTTCCTCCCAGGGGGGTAGCCCGGACCAGGACGGCTACACCTTC. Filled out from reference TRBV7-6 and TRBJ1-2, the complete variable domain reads GAGVSQSPRYKVTKRGQDVALRCDPISGHVSLYWYRQALGQGPEFLTYFNYEAQQDKSGLPNDRFSAERPEGSISTLTIQRTEQRDSAMYRCASSSLTSSQGGSPDQDGYTFGSGTRLTVV.